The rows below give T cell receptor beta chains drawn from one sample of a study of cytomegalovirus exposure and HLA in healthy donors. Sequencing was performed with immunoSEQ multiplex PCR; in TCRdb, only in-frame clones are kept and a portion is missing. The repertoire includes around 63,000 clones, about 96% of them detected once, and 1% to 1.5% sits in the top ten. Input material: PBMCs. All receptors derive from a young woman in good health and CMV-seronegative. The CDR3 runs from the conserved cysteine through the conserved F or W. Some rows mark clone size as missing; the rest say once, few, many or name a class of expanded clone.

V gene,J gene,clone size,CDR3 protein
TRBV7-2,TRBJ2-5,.,CASNTRGGVQETQYF
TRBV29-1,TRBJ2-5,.,CSVSSRWGGAQETQYF
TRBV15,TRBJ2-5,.,CATSRFGGRETQYF
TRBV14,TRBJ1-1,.,CASSQVGRLNTEAFF
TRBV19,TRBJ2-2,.,CASGAAPNTGELFF
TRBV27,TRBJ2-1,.,CASSLPGAYNEQFF
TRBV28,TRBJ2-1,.,CASSWAGGTSYNEQFF
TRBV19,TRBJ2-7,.,CASSIAASGAYEQYF
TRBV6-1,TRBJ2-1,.,CASSEGLLAGTAYNEQFF
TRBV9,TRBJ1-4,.,CASSSGGREKLFF
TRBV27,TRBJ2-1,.,CASSTPWGGRRFNNEQFF
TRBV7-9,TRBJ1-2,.,CASSETGPTPGGYTF
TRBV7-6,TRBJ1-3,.,CASSPRTGGAYSGNTIYF
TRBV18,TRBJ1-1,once,CASSLGRTMNTEAFF
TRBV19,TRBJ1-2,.,CASTAGGYGYTF
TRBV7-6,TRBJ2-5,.,CGSSPPAAGQETQYF
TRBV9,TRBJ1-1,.,CASTKTWDSDTEAFF
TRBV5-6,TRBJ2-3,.,CASSLGTLSTDTQYF
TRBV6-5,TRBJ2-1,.,CASSYSNPGGYNEQFF
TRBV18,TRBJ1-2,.,CASSSTLGQSNYGYTF
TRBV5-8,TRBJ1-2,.,CASSVRGRGYGYTF
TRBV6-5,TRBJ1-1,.,CASRRTGDWAEAFF
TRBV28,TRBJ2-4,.,CASRATRGQGAKNIQYF
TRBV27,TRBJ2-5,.,CASSLGVSGAPEYF
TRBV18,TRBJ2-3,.,CASSPRGDTQYF
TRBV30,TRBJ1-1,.,CALRAGGPEAFF
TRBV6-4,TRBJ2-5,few,CASSQTEQETQYF
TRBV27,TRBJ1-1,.,CASAGGHTKAFF
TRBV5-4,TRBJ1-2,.,CASSTGTAYGYTF
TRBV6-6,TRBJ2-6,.,CASSYTGTGGSNVLTF
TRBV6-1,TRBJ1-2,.,CASRQARDTNYGYTF
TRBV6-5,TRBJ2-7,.,CASSYSRGPSYEQYF
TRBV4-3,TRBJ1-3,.,CASSQGTGAGNTIYF
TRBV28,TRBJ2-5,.,CASSPNFRQETQYF
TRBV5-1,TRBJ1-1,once,CASRTHQGQNTEAFF
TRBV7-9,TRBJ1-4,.,CASSPGRSTGGENEKLFF
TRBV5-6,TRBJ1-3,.,CASRSGSGNTIYF
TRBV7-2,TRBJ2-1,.,CASTRGGDRVHEQFF
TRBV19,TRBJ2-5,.,CASSGSGQGALGTQYF
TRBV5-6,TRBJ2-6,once,CASSLGLGAWGGANVLTF
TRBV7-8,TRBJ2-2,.,CASSLISNTGELFF
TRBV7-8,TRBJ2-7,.,CASGGRTGTTYEQYF
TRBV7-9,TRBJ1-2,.,CASRPGTGWGGYTF
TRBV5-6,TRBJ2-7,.,CASSGPGGGVSYEQYF
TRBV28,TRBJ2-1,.,CASSFPGLAGVDNEQFF
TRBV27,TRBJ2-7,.,CASSSSGTSYEQYF
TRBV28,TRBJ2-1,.,CASRSWTDEQFF
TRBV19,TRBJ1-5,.,CASSMEGRTLNQPQHF
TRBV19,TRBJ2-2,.,CASSQGKNTGELFF
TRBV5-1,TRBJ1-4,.,CASSLAGTGGEKLFF
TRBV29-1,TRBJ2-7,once,CSAAPDTYEQYF
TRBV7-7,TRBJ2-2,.,CASSFADSNTGELFF
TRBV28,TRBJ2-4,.,CASSLMGELTKNIQYF
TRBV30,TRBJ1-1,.,CAWSPWGQNTEAFF
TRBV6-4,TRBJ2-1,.,CASSDSGTPNVRFF
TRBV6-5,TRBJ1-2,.,CASSYVQGFGYTF